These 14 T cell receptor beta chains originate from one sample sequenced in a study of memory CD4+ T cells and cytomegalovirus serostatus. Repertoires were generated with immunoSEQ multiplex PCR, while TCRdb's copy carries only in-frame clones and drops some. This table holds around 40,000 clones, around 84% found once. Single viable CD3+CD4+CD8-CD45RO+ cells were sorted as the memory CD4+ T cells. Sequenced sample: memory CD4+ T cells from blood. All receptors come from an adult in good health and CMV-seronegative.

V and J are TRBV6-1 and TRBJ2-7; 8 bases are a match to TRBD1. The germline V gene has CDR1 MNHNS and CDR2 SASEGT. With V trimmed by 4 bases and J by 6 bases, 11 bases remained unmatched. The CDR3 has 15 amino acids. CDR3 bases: TGTGCCAGCAGTGCACACCGTCAGGGGGCCGCCGAGCAGTACTTC. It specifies CASSAHRQGAAEQYF.

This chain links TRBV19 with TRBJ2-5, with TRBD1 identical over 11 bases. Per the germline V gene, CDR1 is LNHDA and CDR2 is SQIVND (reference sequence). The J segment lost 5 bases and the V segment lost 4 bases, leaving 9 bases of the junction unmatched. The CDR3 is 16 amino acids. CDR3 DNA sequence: TGTGCCAGTAGTAGGAGGACAGGGGGCGCCGGGGAGACCCAGTACTTC. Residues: CASSRRTGGAGETQYF.

CDR3 in amino acids: CASSYDGDTQYF. The CDR3 nucleotides are TGCGCCAGCAGCTACGATGGGGATACGCAGTATTTT. The rearrangement joins TRBV5-1 to TRBJ2-3; D is ambiguous. Germline V gene lookup returns CDR1 SGHRS and CDR2 YFSETQ. This CDR3 is built from 12 residues. Trimming removed 3 bases at V and 6 bases at J, with 8 bases between.

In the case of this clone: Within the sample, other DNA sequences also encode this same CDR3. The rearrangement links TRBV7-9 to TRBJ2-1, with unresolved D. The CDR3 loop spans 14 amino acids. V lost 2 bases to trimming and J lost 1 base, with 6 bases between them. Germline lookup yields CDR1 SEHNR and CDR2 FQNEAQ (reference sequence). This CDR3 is CASSLSGSYNEQFF. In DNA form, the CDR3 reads TGTGCCAGCAGCTTATCAGGATCCTACAATGAGCAGTTCTTC.

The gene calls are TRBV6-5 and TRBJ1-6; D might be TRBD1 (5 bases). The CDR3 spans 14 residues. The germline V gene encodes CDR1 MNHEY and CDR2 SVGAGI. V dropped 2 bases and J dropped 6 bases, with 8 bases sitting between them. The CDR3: CASSYPGANSPLHF. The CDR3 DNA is TGTGCCAGCAGTTACCCCGGGGCTAATTCACCCCTCCACTTT.

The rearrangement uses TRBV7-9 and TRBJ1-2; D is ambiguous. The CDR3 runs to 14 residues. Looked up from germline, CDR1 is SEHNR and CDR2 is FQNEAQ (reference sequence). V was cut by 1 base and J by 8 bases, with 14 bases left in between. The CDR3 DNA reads TGTGCCAGCAGCTTAGTAGGGTCCGAAGGCGGCTACACCTTC. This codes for CASSLVGSEGGYTF. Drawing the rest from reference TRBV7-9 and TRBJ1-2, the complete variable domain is DTGVSQNPRHKITKRGQNVTFRCDPISEHNRLYWYRQTLGQGPEFLTYFQNEAQLEKSRLLSDRFSAERPKGSFSTLEIQRTEQGDSAMYLCASSLVGSEGGYTFGSGTRLTVV.

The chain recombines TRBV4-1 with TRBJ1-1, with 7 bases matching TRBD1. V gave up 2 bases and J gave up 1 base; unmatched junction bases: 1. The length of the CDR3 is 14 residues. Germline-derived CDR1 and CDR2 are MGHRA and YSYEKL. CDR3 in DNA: TGCGCCAGCAGCCAAACAGGGGCGAACACTGAAGCTTTCTTT. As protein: CASSQTGANTEAFF.

CDR3 sequence: CASSPLRTGTLDTQYF. In DNA form, the CDR3 reads TGTGCCAGCAGCCCCCTCCGGACAGGGACCTTAGATACGCAGTATTTT. The gene calls are TRBV6-4 and TRBJ2-3; 8 bases align to TRBD1. V was pared by 6 bases and J by 5 bases, with 13 bases of the junction left unmatched. In germline, CDR1 is MRHNA, CDR2 SNTAGT. The CDR3 spans 16 residues.

In DNA form, the CDR3 reads TGTGCCAGCAGTGTGAACAGTGACGAAGCTTTCTTT. Translation: CASSVNSDEAFF. The V call is TRBV2, the J call TRBJ1-1; no clear D gene. CDR1 and CDR2 from the germline V gene are SNHLY and FYNNEI. This CDR3 is 12 amino acids long. The V and J ends lost 4 bases and 8 bases respectively, with 11 bases between them. The whole variable domain, remainder taken from reference TRBV2 and TRBJ1-1, is EPEVTQTPSHQVTQMGQEVILRCVPISNHLYFYWYRQILGQKVEFLVSFYNNEISEKSEIFDDQFSVERPDGSNFTLKIRSTKLEDSAMYFCASSVNSDEAFFGQGTRLTVV.

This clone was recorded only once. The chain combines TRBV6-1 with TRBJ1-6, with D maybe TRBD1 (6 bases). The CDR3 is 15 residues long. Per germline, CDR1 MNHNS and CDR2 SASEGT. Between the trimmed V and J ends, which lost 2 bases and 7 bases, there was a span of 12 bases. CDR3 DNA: TGTGCCAGCAGTGAAACACAGGGATCGAATTCACCCCTCCACTTT. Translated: CASSETQGSNSPLHF.

The chain's CDR3 is CASSSLTGRSPLHF. DNA for the CDR3: TGTGCCAGCAGTTCCTTGACAGGGCGATCACCCCTCCACTTT. The rearrangement joins TRBV6-5 to TRBJ1-6; 7 nucleotides match TRBD1. The CDR3 runs to 14 residues. V was clipped by 4 bases and J by 10 bases; unmatched bases: 7. Per germline, CDR1 MNHEY and CDR2 SVGAGI.

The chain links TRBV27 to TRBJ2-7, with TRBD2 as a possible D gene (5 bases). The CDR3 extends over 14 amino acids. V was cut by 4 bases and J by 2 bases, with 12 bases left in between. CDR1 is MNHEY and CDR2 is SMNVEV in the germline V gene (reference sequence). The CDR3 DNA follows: TGTGCCAGCAGTTCCGGGGAATCTCCCTACGAGCAGTACTTC. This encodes CASSSGESPYEQYF.

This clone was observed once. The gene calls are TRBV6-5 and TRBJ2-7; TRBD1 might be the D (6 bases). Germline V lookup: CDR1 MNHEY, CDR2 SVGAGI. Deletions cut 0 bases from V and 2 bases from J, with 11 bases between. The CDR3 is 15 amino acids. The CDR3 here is CASSYSGRGAYEQYF. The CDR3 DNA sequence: TGTGCCAGCAGTTACTCCGGCAGGGGTGCCTACGAGCAGTACTTC.

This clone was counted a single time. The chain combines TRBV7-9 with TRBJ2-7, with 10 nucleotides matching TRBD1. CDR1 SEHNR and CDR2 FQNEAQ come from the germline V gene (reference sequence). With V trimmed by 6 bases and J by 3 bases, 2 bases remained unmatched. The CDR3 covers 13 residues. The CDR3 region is CASSRDRGYEQYF. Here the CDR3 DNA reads TGTGCCAGCAGTAGGGACAGGGGCTACGAGCAGTACTTC.